The 26 T cell receptor beta chains in this list originate from one sample, sequenced in a study of T cell repertoires in cytomegalovirus infection. TCRdb used MiXCR to reprocess the reads, holding one entry per CDR3 protein. Found here are 160,000 or so distinct CDR3 sequences, roughly a quarter of them singletons; the top ten hold 11%. Specimen: PBMCs. The source of these receptors is a human donor in good health (CMV status not recorded). Some clones in this sample may be carry-over from other donors' samples.

This clonotype has more than one count but fewer than ten. The chain has TRBV28 and TRBJ2-7, with TRBD1 identical over 9 bases. CDR3 length: 13 residues. Germline values: CDR1 MDHEN, CDR2 SYDVKM. V was clipped by 10 bases and J by 3 bases; unmatched bases: 7. This CDR3 is CATVGQGSYEQYF. The CDR3 bases are TGTGCCACTGTTGGACAGGGGAGCTACGAGCAGTACTTC.

The chain is built from TRBV4-3 and TRBJ1-3, with 7 bases aligning to TRBD1. The CDR3 totals 18 residues. Germline CDR1 is LGHNA and CDR2 is YSLEER. Unmatched junction bases numbered 12, after V lost 4 bases and J lost 0 bases. This chain's CDR3 is CASSPWWGQTTSGNTIYF. CDR3 DNA: TGCGCCAGCAGCCCGTGGTGGGGACAGACCACCTCTGGAAACACCATATATTTT.

This clonotype was counted between two and nine times. The chain links TRBV9 to TRBJ2-3; D is undetermined. This CDR3 is built from 15 residues. The V end lost 3 bases, the J end lost 2 bases, and 13 bases lay between the germline ends. Germline CDR1 is SGDLS and CDR2 is YYNGEE. The CDR3 nucleotides are TGTGCCAGCAGCGAGGACCGGTCCTTCACAGATACGCAGTATTTT. The encoded protein is CASSEDRSFTDTQYF. Full variable domain (outside the CDR3, taken from reference TRBV9 and TRBJ2-3): DSGVTQTPKHLITATGQRVTLRCSPRSGDLSVYWYQQSLDQGLQFLIQYYNGEERAKGNILERFSAQQFPDLHSELNLSSLELGDSALYFCASSEDRSFTDTQYFGPGTRLTVL.

The sample holds one count of this clonotype. J is TRBJ2-1 and V is TRBV6-2 or TRBV6-3; D unclear. With 6 bases removed from V and 5 bases from J, the gap between germline ends came to 14 bases. The CDR3 is 14 residues long. Germline loops: CDR1 MNHEY, CDR2 SVGEGT. The CDR3 loop reads CASRNPALNNEQFF. CDR3 coding DNA: TGTGCCAGCAGAAACCCAGCCCTTAACAATGAGCAGTTCTTC.

Ten or more counts support this clonotype. The chain recombines TRBV28 with TRBJ2-5; 7 nucleotides line up with TRBD2. V trimming: 6 bases; J trimming: 4 bases; junction bases outside the gene matches: 2. Germline lookup yields CDR1 MDHEN and CDR2 SYDVKM. This CDR3 is built from 12 residues. The CDR3 DNA is TGTGCCAGCAGACCTAGCGGAGAGACCCAGTACTTC. This codes for CASRPSGETQYF.

This clonotype was counted many times. The chain is built from TRBV7-9 and TRBJ1-1, with D maybe TRBD1 (6 bases). The germline V and J ends were trimmed by 4 bases and 0 bases, with 12 bases remaining between them. The CDR3 is 15 amino acids. Per germline, CDR1 SEHNR and CDR2 FQNEAQ (reference sequence). CDR3 sequence reads: CASSSRRDMNTEAFF. The CDR3 bases are TGTGCCAGCAGCTCCCGGCGGGACATGAACACTGAAGCTTTCTTT. The full variable domain, with the rest looked up from reference TRBV7-9 and TRBJ1-1, is DTGVSQNPRHKITKRGQNVTFRCDPISEHNRLYWYRQTLGQGPEFLTYFQNEAQLEKSRLLSDRFSAERPKGSFSTLEIQRTEQGDSAMYLCASSSRRDMNTEAFFGQGTRLTVV.

This clonotype came up many times. V and J are TRBV7-2 and TRBJ2-3; no definite D call. Germline assignment: CDR1 SGHTA and CDR2 FQGNSA. V was cut by 6 bases and J by 5 bases, with 6 bases left in between. This CDR3 has 11 amino acids. The CDR3 DNA follows: TGTGCCAGCAGTCACCAAGATACGCAGTATTTT. This sequence encodes CASSHQDTQYF.

The rearrangement joins TRBV19 to TRBJ2-7; tentative D call: TRBD2 (6 bases). The germline V gene encodes CDR1 LNHDA and CDR2 SQIVND (reference sequence). V was shortened by 5 bases and J by 7 bases, with 21 bases between the two germline ends. This CDR3 has 15 residues. CDR3 DNA: TGTGCCAGTAGTCCGCGATCGACGGGAGTTCGGGAGCAGTACTTC. Translated: CASSPRSTGVREQYF.

The CDR3 loop reads CSAQSFGGKRGLNTEAFF. CDR3 sequence (DNA): TGCAGTGCTCAGAGTTTTGGGGGGAAGAGAGGATTGAACACTGAAGCTTTCTTT. The chain combines TRBV20-1 with TRBJ1-1, with D possibly matching TRBD1 (5 bases). The CDR3 contains 18 residues. The V end lost 5 bases, the J end lost 0 bases, and 25 bases lay between the germline ends. CDR1 is DFQATT, CDR2 SNEGSKA, per germline (reference sequence).

Turning to this clonotype: This may arise from a read error, as a much more abundant clone is one base away. This chain links TRBV7-2 with TRBJ1-2, with D possibly being TRBD1 (5 bases). The germline V gene encodes CDR1 SGHTA and CDR2 FQGNSA. Trimming stripped 5 bases from V and 10 bases from J, with 26 bases between. There are 16 residues in the CDR3. This CDR3 is CASSLAYNRIGGDYTF. The CDR3 DNA reads as TGTGCCAGCAGCCTCGCGTACAACCGGATTGGGGGAGACTACACCTTC. Full variable domain (remainder filled in from reference TRBV7-2 and TRBJ1-2): GAGVSQSPSNKVTEKGKDVELRCDPISGHTALYWYRQSLGQGLEFLIYFQGNSAPDKSGLPSDRFSAERTGGSVSTLTIQRTQQEDSAVYLCASSLAYNRIGGDYTFGSGTRLTVV.

This clonotype has a count of ten or more. V and J are TRBV7-8 and TRBJ2-5; perhaps D is TRBD1 or TRBD2 (5 bases each). Looked up from germline, CDR1 is SGHVS and CDR2 is FQNEAQ. Between the trimmed V and J ends, which lost 3 bases and 2 bases, there was a span of 10 bases. The CDR3 is 14 amino acids. The CDR3 spells CASSFSGRQETQYF. The CDR3, as DNA: TGTGCCAGCAGCTTCTCGGGACGGCAAGAGACCCAGTACTTC.

This clonotype has just a few counts. V and J are TRBV7-6 and TRBJ2-2; no firm D call. Germline V gene sequence: CDR1 SGHVS, CDR2 FNYEAQ. Deletions cut 2 bases from V and 6 bases from J, with 7 bases between. The CDR3 has 13 residues. The CDR3 bases are TGTGCCAGCAGCTTATTCAGCTCCGGGGAGCTGTTTTTT. Protein product: CASSLFSSGELFF.

V is TRBV19 and J is TRBJ1-5; 8 nucleotides agree with TRBD1. V trimming: 9 bases; J trimming: 5 bases; junction bases outside the gene matches: 15. CDR1 and CDR2 (germline): LNHDA, SQIVND (reference sequence). The CDR3 is 16 residues long. The CDR3 loop is CASYPGGDRRYQPQHF. The DNA for the CDR3 is TGTGCCAGCTACCCCGGAGGGGACAGGAGGTATCAGCCCCAGCATTTT.

This chain joins TRBV30 and TRBJ2-6; D gene uncertain. The CDR3 totals 16 residues. The germline V gene has CDR1 GTSNPN and CDR2 SVGIG (reference sequence). Deletions cut 1 base from V and 2 bases from J, with 12 bases between. The CDR3: CAWSETKVPGANVLTF. CDR3 coding DNA: TGTGCCTGGAGTGAAACGAAGGTCCCTGGGGCCAACGTCCTGACTTTC.

The V call is TRBV24-1, the J call TRBJ1-1; 8 nucleotides agree with TRBD1. CDR3 length: 14 amino acids. Trimming removed 4 bases from V and 2 bases from J; junction bases left unmatched: 2. The germline V gene has CDR1 KGHDR and CDR2 SFDVKD. The DNA of the CDR3 is TGTGCCACCAGTGAGACAGGGGCTAACACTGAAGCTTTCTTT. Its translation: CATSETGANTEAFF.

The rearrangement links TRBV6-6 to TRBJ2-2; D possibly corresponds to TRBD2 (5 bases). From germline, CDR1 is MNHNY and CDR2 SVGAGI (reference sequence). Deletions cut 3 bases from V and 4 bases from J, with 9 bases between. This CDR3 has 14 residues. The CDR3 DNA reads as TGTGCCAGCAGTTATCGGACTCTCACCGGGGAGCTGTTTTTT. This codes for CASSYRTLTGELFF.

The rearrangement uses TRBV7-3 and TRBJ1-1; D is unclear. V lost 5 bases and J lost 4, with 11 bases in between. Looked up from germline, CDR1 is SGHTA and CDR2 is FQGTGA. This CDR3 comprises 13 residues. The CDR3 DNA follows: TGTGCCAGCAGCCCGACGGGGAGCACTGAAGCTTTCTTT. Translated: CASSPTGSTEAFF.

The V gene is TRBV6-4, the J gene TRBJ2-2, with 9 bases identical to TRBD1. V dropped 2 bases and J dropped 6; count of bases not matched to a gene: 4. From germline, CDR1 is MRHNA and CDR2 SNTAGT. The CDR3 is made up of 15 amino acids. Here the CDR3 DNA reads TGTGCCAGCAGTGACACGGGACAGGGCCCCGGGGAGCTGTTTTTT. Its protein product is CASSDTGQGPGELFF.

This chain connects TRBV2 to TRBJ2-7, with D perhaps TRBD2 (5 bases). This CDR3 contains 13 residues. The germline V and J ends were trimmed by 4 bases and 5 bases, with 12 bases remaining between them. Germline V gene lookup returns CDR1 SNHLY and CDR2 FYNNEI. CDR3 bases: TGTGCCAGCAGTGTACGAGGGTTCCACGAGCAGTACTTC. Translation: CASSVRGFHEQYF.

This clonotype was found many times. The chain is built from TRBV7-8 and TRBJ2-5; no definite D call. The germline V gene has CDR1 SGHVS and CDR2 FQNEAQ. Trimming pared 6 bases from V and 7 bases from J, leaving 18 bases between. This CDR3 region has 14 residues. The chain's CDR3 is CASRQDGSPGTQYF. CDR3 DNA sequence: TGTGCCAGCAGACAAGACGGCAGCCCCGGGACCCAGTACTTC.

Only a few counts were recorded for this clonotype. The gene calls are TRBV19 and TRBJ2-1, with D possibly matching TRBD2 (5 bases). The V gene's germline CDR1 is LNHDA and CDR2 SQIVND (reference sequence). V shed 10 bases and J shed 1 base, with 14 bases lying between them. CDR3 length: 14 amino acids. DNA of the CDR3: TGTGCCACTGGTAGCGATAGGTCCTACAATGAGCAGTTCTTC. Amino acids: CATGSDRSYNEQFF.

With regard to this clonotype: At one boundary the junction diverges from the germline segment, which might be a read error. V gene TRBV2 combines with J gene TRBJ1-1; 8 nucleotides agree with TRBD1. There are 20 residues in the CDR3. CDR1 and CDR2 from the germline V gene are SNHLY and FYNNEI. DNA for the CDR3: TGTGCCTGCAGTGAATCGATCCCTAGGACAGGGTTGTTAGGGAACACTGAAGCTTTCTTT. Its protein is CACSESIPRTGLLGNTEAFF. Full variable domain (outside the CDR3, taken from reference TRBV2 and TRBJ1-1): EPEVTQTPSHQVTQMGQEVILRCVPISNHLYFYWYRQILGQKVEFLVSFYNNEISEKSEIFDDQFSVERPDGSNFTLKIRSTKLEDSAMYFCACSESIPRTGLLGNTEAFFGQGTRLTVV.

V gene TRBV9 combines with J gene TRBJ1-2, with 8 bases that match TRBD1. The length of the CDR3 is 15 residues. The ends lost 3 bases at V and 2 bases at J; junction bases unmatched: 6. The germline CDR1 and CDR2 sequences are SGDLS and YYNGEE. This chain's CDR3 is CASSARTGPNYGYTF. In DNA form, the CDR3 reads TGTGCCAGCAGCGCTAGGACAGGGCCGAACTATGGCTACACCTTC.

The chain uses TRBV6-6 and TRBJ2-7; no clear D gene. This CDR3 is built from 11 residues. V lost 6 bases to trimming and J lost 3 bases, with 6 bases between them. Germline values: CDR1 MNHNY, CDR2 SVGAGI (reference sequence). The CDR3 DNA follows: TGTGCCAGCAGCCATGTCTACGAGCAGTACTTC. The encoded protein is CASSHVYEQYF.

This clonotype showed up just a few times. The chain uses TRBV28 and TRBJ1-6; 8 bases match TRBD1. This CDR3 is 14 amino acids long. Trimming removed 7 bases from V and 3 bases from J; junction bases left unmatched: 2. Germline V lookup: CDR1 MDHEN, CDR2 SYDVKM. CDR3 nucleotides: TGTGCCAGCATTACAGGGGGCTATAATTCACCCCTCCACTTT. Residues: CASITGGYNSPLHF.

The rearrangement joins TRBV28 to TRBJ2-2, with D possibly called TRBD1 or TRBD2 (6 bases each). This CDR3 has 15 residues. Trimming shortened V by 6 bases and J by 7 bases, and 18 bases separated the two germline ends. Germline values: CDR1 MDHEN, CDR2 SYDVKM. Here the CDR3 reads CASRASGRGDGELFF. Here the CDR3 DNA reads TGTGCCAGCAGGGCTTCGGGTAGGGGGGACGGGGAGCTGTTTTTT.